This T cell receptor (beta chain) came from a study of blood T cells in healthy people across ages. Then a second PCR, running about 7 to 11 cycles, was carried out with a sample-barcoded 5' primer and a J-beta primer mix. A single record per CDR3 protein comes from TCRdb applying MiXCR to the 5' RACE reads. The sample has about 670,000 distinct CDR3 sequences, about 51% seen once. The germline V gene has CDR1 LGHDT and CDR2 YNNKEL (reference sequence). The CDR3 extends over 15 amino acids. Trimming shortened V by 4 bases and J by 4 bases, and 13 bases separated the two germline ends. Sequencing was done on a sample of blood. The chain couples TRBV3-1 to TRBJ2-2; D is ambiguous. This TCR derives from a woman older than 75 in good health. The CDR3 coding sequence is TGTGCCAGCAGCCCCCCGCAGTTTATCACCGGGGAGCTGTTTTTT. It encodes CASSPPQFITGELFF. The full variable domain, in which reference TRBV3-1 and TRBJ2-2 provide the parts outside the CDR3, is DTAVSQTPKYLVTQMGNDKSIKCEQNLGHDTMYWYKQDSKKFLKIMFSYNNKELIINETVPNRFSPKSPDKAHLNLHINSLELGDSAVYFCASSPPQFITGELFFGEGSRLTVL.